This TCR beta chain emerged from a study of blood T cell repertoires in COVID-19. Study-wide context: COVID-19 samples collected from the United States, Italy and Spain covered acute and convalescent phases.

Germline CDR1 reads MNHEY; CDR2 reads SMNVEV (reference sequence). The CDR3 has 14 residues. Trimming left V 3 bases short and J 7 bases short, with 10 bases between. Sequencing used immunoSEQ multiplex PCR; TCRdb keeps in-frame clones, though not all of them. The table includes approximately 55,000 clones, around nine tenths detected once. This sequence was found in a man between 45 and 60 years old with active COVID-19. The chain recombines TRBV27 with TRBJ1-6; D not certain. Sequencing was carried out using peripheral blood. CDR3 coding DNA: TGTGCCAGCAGTTTCTACAGAGAAAATTCACCCCTCCACTTT. Amino acid sequence: CASSFYRENSPLHF.